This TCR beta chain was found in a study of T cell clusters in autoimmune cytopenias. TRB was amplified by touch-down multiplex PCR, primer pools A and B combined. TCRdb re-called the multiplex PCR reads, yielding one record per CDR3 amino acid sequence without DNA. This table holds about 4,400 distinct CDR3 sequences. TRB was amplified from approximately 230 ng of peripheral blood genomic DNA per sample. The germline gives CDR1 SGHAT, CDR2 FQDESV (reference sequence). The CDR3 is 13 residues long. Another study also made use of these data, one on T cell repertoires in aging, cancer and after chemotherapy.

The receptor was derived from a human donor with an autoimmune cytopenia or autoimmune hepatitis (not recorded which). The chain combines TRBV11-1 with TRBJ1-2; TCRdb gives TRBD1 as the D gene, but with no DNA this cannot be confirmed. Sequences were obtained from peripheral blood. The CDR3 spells CASSFQGIYGYTF.